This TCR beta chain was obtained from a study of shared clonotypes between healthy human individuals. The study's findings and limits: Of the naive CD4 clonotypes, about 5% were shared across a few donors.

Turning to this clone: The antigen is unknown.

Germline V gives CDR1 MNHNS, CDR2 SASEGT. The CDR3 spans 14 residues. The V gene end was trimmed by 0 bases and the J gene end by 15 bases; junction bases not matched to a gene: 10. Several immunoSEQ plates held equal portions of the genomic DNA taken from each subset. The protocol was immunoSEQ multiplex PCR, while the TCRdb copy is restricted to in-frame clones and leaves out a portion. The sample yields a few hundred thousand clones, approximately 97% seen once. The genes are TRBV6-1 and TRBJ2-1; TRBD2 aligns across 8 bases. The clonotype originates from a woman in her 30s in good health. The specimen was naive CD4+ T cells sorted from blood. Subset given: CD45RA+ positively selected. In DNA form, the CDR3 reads TGTGCCAGCAGTGAAGCGCTAACTAGCGGATGGGGGTTCTTC. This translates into CASSEALTSGWGFF.